This T cell receptor beta chain appears in the sequencing data of a study of beta chain features in type 1 diabetes (dated by TCRdb to the late 2010s). For the study in its entirety: Patients and healthy donors did not differ in mean age, gender distribution, total cell number or subset yield. A total of 107,917,701 sorted cells were examined across all samples, and the number of cells per subset was strongly correlated with RNA yield. In the study, recently diagnosed type 1 diabetes patients and matched healthy donors were compared on the TCRB repertoires of their sorted circulating CD4+ T cell subsets. Naive and central memory subsets were obtained from all 30 or so donors, but regulatory and stem cell-like memory subsets were isolated from only 8 patients and roughly eight healthy donors. Summary of the overall study and its limitations: Because cDNA was sequenced instead of genomic DNA, activated cells with high expression could be over-represented, although the groups did not differ in activation or CD3 levels. At VDJ recombination sites, type 1 diabetes patients had fewer insertions and more deleted nucleotides, which implies abnormalities in thymic rearrangement. Naive, central memory and regulatory TCRB repertoires appeared more similar among patients than among healthy donors. Type 1 diabetes patients showed a moderate but significant shortening of TCRB CDR3 length in all four CD4+ subsets. Only small numbers of individuals were included in the HLA sub-analyses, which left unresolved whether HLA type had any influence on TCRB rearrangement. Shorter templates might have been favored by PCR, but patient and control samples were amplified and corrected together, so both groups would have been affected equally by any skew.

CDR1 and CDR2 (SGHNT, YENEEA) derive from the germline V gene. Spanning cysteine to phenylalanine, the CDR3 consists of 15 amino acids. CDR3 DNA only is kept here, 45 bases in frame from base 1. V is pared back by 4 bases and J by 7 bases, with 17 bases lying between the germline termini. All of the isolated RNA was reverse transcribed with the High Capacity cDNA Reverse Transcription Kit, so expressed TCRB transcripts were sequenced. Deep immunoSEQ sequencing was applied to naive, central memory and regulatory T cell samples, giving an average of about 3.8 million total reads per sample. Sorted cells were lysed in RLT buffer, and RNA was extracted using DNase-treated RNeasy Micro or Mini kits according to cell number. To prevent cross-contamination, every cell subset was processed on its own, while patient and healthy donor samples were processed together. The immunoSEQ multiplex PCR was used to amplify TCRB sequences from cDNA, yielding 87-bp fragments that span the CDR3 region. The amplicons were sequenced using the Illumina HiSeq platform. In the original analysis: PCR bias was computationally corrected using synthetic template baselines, reads within Hamming distance 2 were collapsed, and singletons that could not be merged were discarded. Reads were aligned against IMGT to assign V, D and J genes, CDR3 length and insertions or deletions at six rearrangement sites. Within each subset, clonotype counts were normalized to sorted cell number, and only after that were true diversity and Gini coefficients computed with the tcR R package. Repertoire sharing was quantified using the overlap coefficient calculated on TCRB nucleotide sequences. Out-of-frame TCRB sequences from naive cells were analyzed as a proxy for the pre-selection repertoire. TCRdb mirrors the immuneACCESS table, restricted to in-frame sequences. Some clones are absent from its copies; in checked studies, under half trace to an unresolved V gene, and the reason for the others is unknown. That table is the source of V, J and clone size, and D and trimming were worked out from the DNA. The table for this sample lists more than 300,000 clones; over 10% of them were counted only once. The top ten hold about 0.01% of the sample.

Each donor gave one peripheral blood draw, about 100 mL on average, collected into heparinised tubes. A BD FACSAria II and a panel including CD45RO, CCR7, CD25, CD127, CD95 and CD27 were used to sort naive, central memory, regulatory and stem cell-like memory CD4+ T cells. All sorted populations exceeded 98% purity. Right away, PBMCs were isolated by Lymphoprep density gradient centrifugation and were stained directly, with no culture step. So that batch effects would be minimized, each experiment stained and sorted samples in pairs, pairing one healthy donor with one patient. This clone was seen a few times. Its antigen remains unidentified. The input lacks base qualities; no much larger clone sits a single base away.

Specimen: naive CD4+ T cells from blood. What the cell subset or site label conveys for this sample: true naive CD4+ T cells. In this chain, TRBV11-3 is recombined with TRBJ2-1; tentative D gene TRBD1, with 5 bases matching. The TCR comes from a woman aged 18-29 years with type 1 diabetes. The DNA sequence is given as TGTGCCAGCAGCTCTCTAGGGGATGTGTTGAATGAGCAGTTCTTC. Its amino acids are CASSSLGDVLNEQFF.